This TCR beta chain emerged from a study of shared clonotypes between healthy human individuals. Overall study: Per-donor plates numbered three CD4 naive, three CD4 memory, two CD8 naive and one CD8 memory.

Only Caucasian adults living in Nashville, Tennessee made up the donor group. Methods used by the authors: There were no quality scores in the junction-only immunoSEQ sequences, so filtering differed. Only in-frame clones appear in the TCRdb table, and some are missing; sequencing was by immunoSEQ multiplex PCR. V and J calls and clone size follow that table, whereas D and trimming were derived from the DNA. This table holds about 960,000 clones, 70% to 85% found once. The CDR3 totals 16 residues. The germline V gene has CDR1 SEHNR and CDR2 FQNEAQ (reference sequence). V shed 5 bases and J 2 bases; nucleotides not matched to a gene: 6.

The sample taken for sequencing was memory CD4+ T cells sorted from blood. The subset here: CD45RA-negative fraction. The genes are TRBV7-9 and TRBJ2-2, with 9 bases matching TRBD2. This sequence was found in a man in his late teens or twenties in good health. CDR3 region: CASSPRLAENTGELFF. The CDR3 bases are TGTGCCAGCAGCCCTCGACTAGCGGAAAACACCGGGGAGCTGTTTTTT.